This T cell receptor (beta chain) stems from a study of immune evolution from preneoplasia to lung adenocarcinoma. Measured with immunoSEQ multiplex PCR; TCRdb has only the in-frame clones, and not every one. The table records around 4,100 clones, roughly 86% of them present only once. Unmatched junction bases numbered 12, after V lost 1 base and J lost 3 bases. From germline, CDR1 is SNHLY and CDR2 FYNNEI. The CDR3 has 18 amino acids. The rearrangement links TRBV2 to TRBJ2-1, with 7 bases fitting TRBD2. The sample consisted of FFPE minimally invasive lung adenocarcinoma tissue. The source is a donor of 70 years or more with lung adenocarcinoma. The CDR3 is CASSEGGGSLFDYNEQFF. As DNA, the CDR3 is TGTGCCAGCAGTGAAGGTGGCGGGAGTTTGTTTGACTACAATGAGCAGTTCTTC.